This record covers a single T cell receptor beta chain. It has no known antigen specificity. No quality values exist for individual bases; no much larger clone is one base distant. Receptor amplification or capture employed PCR. TCRdb lists the instrument as Illumina HiSeq 2500. Molecular barcoding was employed in the preparation of TCR libraries, with unique molecular identifiers being used to normalize TCRbeta repertoire quantification. The raw public data were reprocessed by TCRdb itself: fastp quality trimming at Q25, MiXCR clonotype calling, in-frame beta chains only. Rows are combined by CDR3 protein, so each entry shows the most common genes and DNA. This sample comprises roughly 500,000 distinct CDR3 sequences, under 15% of them detected only once. The biggest ten clones account for around 5.6% of the sample. The entry originates in a study of T-cell reconstitution after alpha-beta-depleted transplantation in children (dated by TCRdb to about 2016). At the level of the whole study: T-cell immune reconstitution after TCRalphabeta/CD19-depleted allogeneic hematopoietic cell transplantation in children was quantitatively tracked in the study by means of TCR repertoire profiling.

The CDR3 starts with the cysteine, ends with the phenylalanine, and has 16 residues. Only CDR3 DNA remains: 48 bases, in frame from the first base. V is cut back by 3 bases and J by 2 bases, with 4 bases in the junction unmatched. CDR1 and CDR2 were assigned from the germline V gene as SGHDT and YYEEEE. The rearrangement combines TRBV5-6 with TRBJ2-2; 10 bases in the middle match TRBD1. The receptor was derived from a human donor who donated a stem cell graft to a child with combined immunodeficiency. The input for sequencing was PBMCs from the stem cell graft donor, taken from the stem cell graft. The CDR3 sequence is CASSSRDRGNTGELFF. The sequence in DNA is TGTGCCAGCAGCTCCCGGGACAGGGGTAACACCGGGGAGCTGTTTTTT. The CDR3 plus the reference TRBV5-6 and TRBJ2-2 genes for the other parts give the full variable domain: DAGVTQSPTHLIKTRGQQVTLRCSPKSGHDTVSWYQQALGQGPQFIFQYYEEEERQRGNFPDRFSGHQFPNYSSELNVNALLLGDSALYLCASSSRDRGNTGELFFGEGSRLTVL.